This T cell receptor beta chain originates from a study of OX40 agonist ivuxolimab in advanced cancers. Clones were sequenced by immunoSEQ multiplex PCR, and TCRdb holds only the in-frame ones, with some missing. This sample has nearly 50,000 clones, with 70% to 90% found just once. Patients were ineligible given autoimmune disease history or systemic immunosuppression. V lost 7 bases to trimming and J lost 0 bases, with 16 bases between them. Germline CDR1 is SEHNR and CDR2 is FQNEAQ (reference sequence). The CDR3 extends over 15 amino acids. The chain recombines TRBV7-9 with TRBJ2-7, with D perhaps TRBD2 (5 bases). The clonotype comes from an adult with an advanced solid tumor such as melanoma, head and neck, liver or kidney cancer. This specimen was CD4+ or CD8+ T cells sorted from blood, taken in a trial of the OX40 agonist ivuxolimab. The CDR3 here is CASTDPGEFSYEQYF. Written as DNA, the CDR3 is TGTGCCAGCACCGATCCCGGGGAGTTCTCCTACGAGCAGTACTTC.